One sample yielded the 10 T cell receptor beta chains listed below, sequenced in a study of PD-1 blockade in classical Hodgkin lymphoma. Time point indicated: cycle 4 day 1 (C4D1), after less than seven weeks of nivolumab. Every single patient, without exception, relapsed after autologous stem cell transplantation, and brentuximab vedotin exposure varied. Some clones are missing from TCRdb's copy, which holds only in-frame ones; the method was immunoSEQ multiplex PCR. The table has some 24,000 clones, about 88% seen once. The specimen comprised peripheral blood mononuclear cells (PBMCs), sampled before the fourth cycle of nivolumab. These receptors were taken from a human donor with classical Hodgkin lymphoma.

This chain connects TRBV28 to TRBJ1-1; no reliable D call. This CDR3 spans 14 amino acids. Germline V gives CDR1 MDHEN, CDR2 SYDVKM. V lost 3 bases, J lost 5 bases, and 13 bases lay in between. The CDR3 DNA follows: TGTGCCAGCAGTTTGATAGGGAGGAATACTGAAGCTTTCTTT. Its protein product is CASSLIGRNTEAFF.

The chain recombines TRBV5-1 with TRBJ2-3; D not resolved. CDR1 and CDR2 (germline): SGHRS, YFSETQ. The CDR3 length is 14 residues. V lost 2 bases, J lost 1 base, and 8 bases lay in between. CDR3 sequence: CASSFVEGTDTQYF. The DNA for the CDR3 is TGCGCCAGCAGCTTTGTAGAGGGCACAGATACGCAGTATTTT.

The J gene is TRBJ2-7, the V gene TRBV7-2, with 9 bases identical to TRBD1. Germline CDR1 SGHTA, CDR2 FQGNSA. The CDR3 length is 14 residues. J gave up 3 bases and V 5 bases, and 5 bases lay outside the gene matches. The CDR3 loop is CASSPDRGIYEQYF. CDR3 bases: TGTGCCAGCAGCCCGGACAGGGGAATCTACGAGCAGTACTTC.

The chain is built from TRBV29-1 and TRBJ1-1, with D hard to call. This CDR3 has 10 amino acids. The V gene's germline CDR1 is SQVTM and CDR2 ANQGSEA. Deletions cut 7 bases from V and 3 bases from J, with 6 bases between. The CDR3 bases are TGCAGCGCTGCATACACTGAAGCTTTCTTT. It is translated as CSAAYTEAFF. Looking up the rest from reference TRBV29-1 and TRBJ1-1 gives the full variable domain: SAVISQKPSRDICQRGTSLTIQCQVDSQVTMMFWYRQQPGQSLTLIATANQGSEATYESGFVIDKFPISRPNLTFSTLTVSNMSPEDSSIYLCSAAYTEAFFGQGTRLTVV.

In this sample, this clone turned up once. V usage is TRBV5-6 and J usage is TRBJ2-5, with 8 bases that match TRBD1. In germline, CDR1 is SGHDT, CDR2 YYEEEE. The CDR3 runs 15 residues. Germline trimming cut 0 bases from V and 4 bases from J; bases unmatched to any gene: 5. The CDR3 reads CASSLVQGAGETQYF. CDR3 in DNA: TGTGCCAGCAGCTTGGTTCAGGGGGCAGGAGAGACCCAGTACTTC. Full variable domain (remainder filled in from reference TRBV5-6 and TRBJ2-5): DAGVTQSPTHLIKTRGQQVTLRCSPKSGHDTVSWYQQALGQGPQFIFQYYEEEERQRGNFPDRFSGHQFPNYSSELNVNALLLGDSALYLCASSLVQGAGETQYFGPGTRLLVL.

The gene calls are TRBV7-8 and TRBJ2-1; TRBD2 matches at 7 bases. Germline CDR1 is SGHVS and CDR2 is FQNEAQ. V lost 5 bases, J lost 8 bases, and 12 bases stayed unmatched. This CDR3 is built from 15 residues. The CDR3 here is CASSPGLTGGYEQFF. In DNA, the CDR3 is TGTGCCAGCAGCCCGGGTCTAACGGGGGGTTATGAGCAGTTCTTC.

CDR3 loop: CAWSPWGEPRDEQYF. The CDR3, as DNA: TGTGCCTGGAGCCCATGGGGGGAGCCACGGGACGAGCAGTACTTC. The V and J genes are TRBV30 and TRBJ2-7; D is perhaps TRBD2 (6 bases). The germline gives CDR1 GTSNPN, CDR2 SVGIG (reference sequence). V was trimmed by 3 bases and J by 5 bases, leaving 20 bases between them. The CDR3 contains 15 residues.

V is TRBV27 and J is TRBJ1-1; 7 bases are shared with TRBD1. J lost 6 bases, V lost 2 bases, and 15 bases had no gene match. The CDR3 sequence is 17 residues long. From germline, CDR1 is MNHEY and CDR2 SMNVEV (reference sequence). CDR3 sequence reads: CASSLRGGVRWRSEAFF. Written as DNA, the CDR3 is TGTGCCAGCAGTTTAAGAGGGGGCGTTAGGTGGCGGTCTGAAGCTTTCTTT.

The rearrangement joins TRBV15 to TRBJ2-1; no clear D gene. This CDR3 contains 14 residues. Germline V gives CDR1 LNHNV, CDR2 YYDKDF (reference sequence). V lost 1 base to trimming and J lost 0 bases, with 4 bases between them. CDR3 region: CATSRGGSYNEQFF. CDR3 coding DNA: TGTGCCACCAGCAGAGGAGGCTCCTACAATGAGCAGTTCTTC.

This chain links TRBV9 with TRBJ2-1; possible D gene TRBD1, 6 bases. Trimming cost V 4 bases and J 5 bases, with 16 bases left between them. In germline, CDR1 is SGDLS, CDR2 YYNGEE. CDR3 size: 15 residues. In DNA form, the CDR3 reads TGTGCCAGCAGCTTGGGGACATCCACCGACAATGAGCAGTTCTTC. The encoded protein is CASSLGTSTDNEQFF.